The sequence of this T cell receptor beta chain was determined in a study of blood T cell repertoires in COVID-19. Authors' processing steps: Reference gene primers were amplified, and this amplification served to estimate nucleated cell counts. Profiled with immunoSEQ multiplex PCR; TCRdb holds only in-frame clones, not every one. V, J and clone size reflect that table, while D and trimming were determined from the DNA. The sample holds under 250,000 clones, more than 75% seen once. The CDR3 is 14 amino acids. The germline V gene encodes CDR1 ENHRY and CDR2 SYGVKD. V was trimmed by 2 bases and J by 6 bases, leaving 13 bases between them.

Source material: peripheral blood. This chain connects TRBV10-3 to TRBJ1-2; D is perhaps TRBD1 (6 bases). This receptor was taken from a woman between 70 and 85 years old with active or convalescent COVID-19. CDR3 region: CAISERGARDGYTF. The CDR3 DNA reads as TGTGCCATCAGTGAGCGGGGGGCGAGGGATGGCTACACCTTC.